The TCR beta chain under discussion was sequenced for a study of T cells in Graves' hyperthyroidism and ophthalmopathy. Each patient was aged 18 to 65 and had newly diagnosed hyperthyroidism of under 2 months' duration. RNA transcripts served as the template for amplifying TCR beta CDR3 regions. HTBI primers were the set used in a first-round RT-PCR of the TCR CDR3. TCRdb itself ran the multiplex PCR reads through MiXCR, one entry per CDR3 protein. The data show a few hundred thousand distinct CDR3 sequences, roughly an eighth seen once. Input material: blood. The TCR comes from a woman aged 18 to 35 with Graves' hyperthyroidism.

DNA for the CDR3: TGTGCCAGCTCACCCCTTATAGCGGGAGGGCCCTACGAGCAGTACTTC. Protein sequence: CASSPLIAGGPYEQYF. V is TRBV18 and J is TRBJ2-7, with TRBD2 matching over 11 bases. Germline values: CDR1 KGHSH, CDR2 LQKENI. The CDR3 runs to 16 residues. V trimming: 3 bases; J trimming: 2 bases; junction bases outside the gene matches: 6.